This is a list of T cell receptor beta chains from one sample in a study of blood T cell repertoires in COVID-19. Repertoires were generated with immunoSEQ multiplex PCR, while TCRdb's copy carries only in-frame clones and drops some. The sample lists 300,000 to 350,000 clones, over 75% occurring once. Specimen: PBMCs or T cells enriched from blood (not recorded which). These receptors all stem from a man in his thirties or forties who had recovered from COVID-19. CDR3s include the opening cysteine and the closing phenylalanine or tryptophan. Each record gives: V gene, D gene, J gene, clone size, CDR3 DNA, CDR3 protein. A D gene is named only where the DNA matches it firmly. A row's size may be missing; if present it is once, few, many or a size class.

v_call: TRBV9
d_call: -
j_call: TRBJ1-6
clone_size: -
cdr3_nt: TGTGCCAGCAGCGTAGCAGAGGTGTCACCCCTCCACTTT
cdr3_aa: CASSVAEVSPLHF

v_call: TRBV5-6
d_call: -
j_call: TRBJ1-5
clone_size: -
cdr3_nt: TGTGCCAGCAGCTCGCACTACTCAGGCAATCAGCCCCAGCATTTT
cdr3_aa: CASSSHYSGNQPQHF

v_call: TRBV6-4
d_call: TRBD2
j_call: TRBJ2-3
clone_size: -
cdr3_nt: TGTGCCAGCAGTGGCGGGGGGGCCACAGATACGCAGTATTTT
cdr3_aa: CASSGGGATDTQYF

v_call: TRBV2
d_call: -
j_call: TRBJ1-1
clone_size: -
cdr3_nt: TGTGCCAGCAGTGCCTTGGGGGCAGGGACGGTTGGGACTGAAGCTTTCTTT
cdr3_aa: CASSALGAGTVGTEAFF

v_call: TRBV9
d_call: TRBD1
j_call: TRBJ1-1
clone_size: -
cdr3_nt: TGTGCCAGCAGCCTCGGACAGGGGAACACTGAAGCTTTCTTT
cdr3_aa: CASSLGQGNTEAFF

v_call: TRBV7-9
d_call: -
j_call: TRBJ1-1
clone_size: few
cdr3_nt: TGTGCCAGCAGCTTGACTCTACGGGACACTGAAGCTTTCTTT
cdr3_aa: CASSLTLRDTEAFF

v_call: TRBV19
d_call: -
j_call: TRBJ1-2
clone_size: few
cdr3_nt: TGTGCCAGTTCTCGAGGTCAGGGACTCGTCTACACCTTC
cdr3_aa: CASSRGQGLVYTF

v_call: TRBV19
d_call: TRBD1
j_call: TRBJ2-1
clone_size: -
cdr3_nt: TGTGCCAGTAGTATTTTGACAGGGGGTTTCTCCTACAATGAGCAGTTCTTC
cdr3_aa: CASSILTGGFSYNEQFF

v_call: TRBV27
d_call: -
j_call: TRBJ1-2
clone_size: -
cdr3_nt: TGTGCCAGCAGCCAAGCGGGGGGCTATGGCTACACCTTC
cdr3_aa: CASSQAGGYGYTF

v_call: TRBV5-5
d_call: TRBD1
j_call: TRBJ2-5
clone_size: -
cdr3_nt: TGTGCCAGCAGCCGGGATATACGGACAGGGGAAGAGACCCAGTACTTC
cdr3_aa: CASSRDIRTGEETQYF

v_call: TRBV4-2
d_call: TRBD2
j_call: TRBJ2-3
clone_size: once
cdr3_nt: TGTGCCAGCAGAAGACTAGCCAGTGATACAGATACGCAGTATTTT
cdr3_aa: CASRRLASDTDTQYF

v_call: TRBV30
d_call: -
j_call: TRBJ2-5
clone_size: -
cdr3_nt: TGTGCCTGGAGTGTAGGCGGGGGCGGAGAGACCCAGTACTTC
cdr3_aa: CAWSVGGGGETQYF

v_call: TRBV5-5
d_call: -
j_call: TRBJ1-2
clone_size: -
cdr3_nt: TGTGCCAGCAGCTTGTTCGGGACAAACTATGGCTACACCTTC
cdr3_aa: CASSLFGTNYGYTF

v_call: TRBV5-6
d_call: -
j_call: TRBJ1-5
clone_size: -
cdr3_nt: TGTGCCAGCAGCAGCGGGTACAGCAATCAGCCCCAGCATTTT
cdr3_aa: CASSSGYSNQPQHF

v_call: TRBV23-1
d_call: -
j_call: TRBJ2-1
clone_size: -
cdr3_nt: TGCGCCAGCAGTCAATCATTCCCACCCGAGGGATCGAGCTCCTACAATGAGCAGTTCTTC
cdr3_aa: CASSQSFPPEGSSSYNEQFF

v_call: TRBV27
d_call: -
j_call: TRBJ1-5
clone_size: once
cdr3_nt: TGTGCCAGCGCAGCCGTCGGACAGCCCAATCAGCCCCAGCATTTT
cdr3_aa: CASAAVGQPNQPQHF

v_call: TRBV5-5
d_call: -
j_call: TRBJ1-4
clone_size: -
cdr3_nt: TGTGCCAGCAGCTTTGTTGGAGAGAATGAAAAACTGTTTTTT
cdr3_aa: CASSFVGENEKLFF

v_call: TRBV7-9
d_call: -
j_call: TRBJ2-7
clone_size: -
cdr3_nt: TGTGCCAGCAGCTCCCGGGACACTCGATACGAGCAGTACTTC
cdr3_aa: CASSSRDTRYEQYF

v_call: TRBV12-3/TRBV12-4
d_call: -
j_call: TRBJ2-1
clone_size: -
cdr3_nt: TGTGCCAGCAGTTTAGGAGCATGGAATGAGCAGTTCTTC
cdr3_aa: CASSLGAWNEQFF

v_call: TRBV9
d_call: TRBD1
j_call: TRBJ1-4
clone_size: -
cdr3_nt: TGTGCCAGCAGCGTAGAGACAGGGACTCAAAAACTGTTTTTT
cdr3_aa: CASSVETGTQKLFF

v_call: TRBV11-2
d_call: -
j_call: TRBJ2-1
clone_size: -
cdr3_nt: TGTGCCAGCAGCTTAGTTCGTAGCCTAGGGGACAATGAGCAGTTCTTC
cdr3_aa: CASSLVRSLGDNEQFF

v_call: TRBV19
d_call: TRBD1
j_call: TRBJ1-5
clone_size: -
cdr3_nt: TGTGCCAGTACCACCGACAGGGAAGGACAGCCCCAGCATTTT
cdr3_aa: CASTTDREGQPQHF

v_call: TRBV18
d_call: -
j_call: TRBJ2-1
clone_size: -
cdr3_nt: TGTGCCAGCGCAAAGGACGGGGTCTGGGGCAATGAGCAGTTCTTC
cdr3_aa: CASAKDGVWGNEQFF

v_call: TRBV5-1
d_call: TRBD2
j_call: TRBJ2-1
clone_size: -
cdr3_nt: TGCGCCAGCAGCTTTAGAAGCGGGGGGGCCGGTTGGTCCTGGTCCGAGCAGTTCTTC
cdr3_aa: CASSFRSGGAGWSWSEQFF

v_call: TRBV14
d_call: -
j_call: TRBJ2-3
clone_size: -
cdr3_nt: TGTGCCAGCGCGAGCACAGATACGCAGTATTTT
cdr3_aa: CASASTDTQYF

v_call: TRBV19
d_call: -
j_call: TRBJ2-7
clone_size: few
cdr3_nt: TGTGCCAGTAGTATCCTTAGACAGAGCTCCTACGAGCAGTACTTC
cdr3_aa: CASSILRQSSYEQYF

v_call: TRBV12-2
d_call: -
j_call: TRBJ2-7
clone_size: -
cdr3_nt: TGTGCAAGTCGCCACATTAGTCCCAATACCTCCCCCGGGACTAGCGGGGGTACCGCCTACGAGCAGTACTTC
cdr3_aa: CASRHISPNTSPGTSGGTAYEQYF

v_call: TRBV19
d_call: -
j_call: TRBJ1-4
clone_size: -
cdr3_nt: TGTGCCAGTAGTAATTCGTGGGGGGATGAAAAACTGTTTTTT
cdr3_aa: CASSNSWGDEKLFF